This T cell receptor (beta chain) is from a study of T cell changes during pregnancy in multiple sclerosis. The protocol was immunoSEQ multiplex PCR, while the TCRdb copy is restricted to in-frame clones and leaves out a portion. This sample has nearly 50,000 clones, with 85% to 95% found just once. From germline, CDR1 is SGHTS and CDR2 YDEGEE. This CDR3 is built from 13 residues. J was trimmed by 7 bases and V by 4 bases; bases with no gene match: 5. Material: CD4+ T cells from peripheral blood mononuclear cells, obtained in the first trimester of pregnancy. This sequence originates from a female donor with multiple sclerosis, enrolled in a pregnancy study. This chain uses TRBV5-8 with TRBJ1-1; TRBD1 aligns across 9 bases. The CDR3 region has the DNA TGTGCCAGCAGCCTTAGGACAGGGGTTGAAGCTTTCTTT. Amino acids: CASSLRTGVEAFF. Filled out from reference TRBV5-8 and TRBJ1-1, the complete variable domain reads EAGVTQSPTHLIKTRGQQATLRCSPISGHTSVYWYQQALGLGLQFLLWYDEGEERNRGNFPPRFSGRQFPNYSSELNVNALELEDSALYLCASSLRTGVEAFFGQGTRLTVV.